Listed below are T cell receptor beta chains from one sample, sequenced in a study of identical twins. TCRdb re-analysed the 5' RACE reads in MiXCR, keeping a single row per CDR3 protein. The sample lists 700,000 to 950,000 distinct CDR3 sequences; 10% to 15% were seen once. The same data also contributed to another study, on yellow fever vaccine responses in identical twins.

The sample taken for sequencing was PBMCs. These receptor sequences come from a young woman in good health. Both conserved end residues are part of each CDR3. The D gene is left open where the match is weak. Size is stated for part of the rows, as once, few or many counts, or as a class when the clone is expanded.

D,size,J,V,length,CDR3,DNA
-,few,TRBJ1-1,TRBV28,14,CASSFPMAGTEAFF,TGTGCCAGCAGTTTCCCGATGGCGGGCACTGAAGCTTTCTTT
-,-,TRBJ2-2,TRBV19,15,CASSISPINTGELFF,TGTGCCAGTAGTATATCCCCGATAAACACCGGGGAGCTGTTTTTT
-,many,TRBJ1-2,TRBV5-1,14,CASSVNGANYGYTF,TGCGCCAGCAGCGTCAACGGAGCTAACTATGGCTACACCTTC
TRBD2,many,TRBJ2-1,TRBV5-1,16,CASSPLAVKSYNEQFF,TGCGCCAGCAGCCCACTAGCGGTTAAATCCTACAATGAGCAGTTCTTC
TRBD1,few,TRBJ1-1,TRBV2,16,CASSDPGGGGWTEAFF,TGTGCCAGCAGTGACCCAGGGGGCGGGGGTTGGACTGAAGCTTTCTTT
TRBD1,few,TRBJ2-7,TRBV28,15,CASSTPGQGPYEQYF,TGTGCCAGCAGTACCCCGGGACAGGGCCCCTACGAGCAGTACTTC
-,-,TRBJ2-5,TRBV2,13,CASSEWLQETQYF,TGTGCCAGCAGTGAATGGCTTCAAGAGACCCAGTACTTC
TRBD1,-,TRBJ2-5,TRBV25-1,14,CASSGTGGEETQYF,TGTGCCAGCAGTGGGACAGGGGGTGAAGAGACCCAGTACTTC
-,few,TRBJ2-2,TRBV12-3/TRBV12-4,13,CASSRMSHGELFF,TGTGCCAGCAGCCGAATGAGTCACGGGGAGCTGTTTTTT
-,few,TRBJ2-6,TRBV10-3,19,CAISESDGGMVSGANVLTF,TGTGCCATCAGTGAGTCAGACGGGGGAATGGTGTCTGGGGCCAACGTCCTGACTTTC
-,few,TRBJ2-2,TRBV12-3/TRBV12-4,17,CASSLGRGGVVTGELFF,TGTGCCAGCAGTTTAGGGCGAGGAGGGGTGGTCACCGGGGAGCTGTTTTTT
TRBD1,few,TRBJ2-5,TRBV9,15,CARLWDRSFQETQYF,TGTGCCAGACTTTGGGACAGATCCTTCCAAGAGACCCAGTACTTC
-,-,TRBJ2-7,TRBV12-3/TRBV12-4,14,CASSTNPLSYEQYF,TGTGCCAGCAGCACAAACCCCCTCTCCTACGAGCAGTACTTC
-,many,TRBJ2-1,TRBV12-3/TRBV12-4,15,CASSLGRSSYNEQFF,TGCGCCAGCAGCTTGGGGAGGAGCTCCTACAATGAGCAGTTCTTC
-,few,TRBJ2-7,TRBV10-3,12,CAISKGSYEQYF,TGTGCCATCAGTAAGGGCTCCTACGAGCAGTACTTC
TRBD1,many,TRBJ2-2,TRBV12-3/TRBV12-4,15,CASSPRDRATGELFF,TGTGCCAGCAGTCCCCGGGACAGGGCCACCGGGGAGCTGTTTTTT
-,many,TRBJ1-1,TRBV2,13,CASSSDRSTEAFF,TGTGCCAGCAGTAGCGACAGGAGCACTGAAGCTTTCTTT
-,-,TRBJ1-1,TRBV9,14,CASSPNRVNTEAFF,TGTGCCAGCAGTCCTAATAGGGTGAACACTGAAGCTTTCTTT
-,-,TRBJ2-1,TRBV7-6,14,CASSLGSLFNEQFF,TGTGCCAGCAGCTTAGGTAGCCTTTTCAATGAGCAGTTCTTC
TRBD1,-,TRBJ1-1,TRBV6-5,16,CASSHRDRGWDTEAFF,TGTGCCAGCAGTCACCGGGACAGGGGTTGGGACACTGAAGCTTTCTTT
TRBD1,-,TRBJ2-5,TRBV12-3/TRBV12-4,13,CASSRDRKQTQYF,TGTGCCAGCAGTCGGGACAGGAAACAGACCCAGTACTTC
-,many,TRBJ2-1,TRBV5-1,17,CASSLPPSGSFYNEQFF,TGCGCCAGCAGCTTGCCCCCTTCTGGGAGCTTCTACAATGAGCAGTTCTTC
-,-,TRBJ2-1,TRBV9,15,CASSVRGALYNEQFF,TGTGCCAGCAGCGTAAGAGGGGCCCTCTACAATGAGCAGTTCTTC
TRBD1,few,TRBJ1-1,TRBV24-1,13,CATKQGANTEAFF,TGTGCCACCAAACAGGGGGCGAACACTGAAGCTTTCTTT
-,many,TRBJ1-1,TRBV12-3/TRBV12-4,12,CASRWGSTEAFF,TGTGCCAGCAGATGGGGTAGTACTGAAGCTTTCTTT
-,few,TRBJ1-6,TRBV27,13,CASSSWSDSPLHF,TGTGCCAGCAGTTCCTGGTCCGATTCACCCCTCCACTTT
-,few,TRBJ2-1,TRBV20-1,16,CSARHPGATSYNEQFF,TGCAGTGCTAGGCATCCAGGGGCCACCTCCTACAATGAGCAGTTCTTC
-,-,TRBJ2-5,TRBV5-1,17,CASSLGGVSGKQETQYF,TGCGCCAGCAGCTTGGGCGGTGTGTCAGGGAAGCAAGAGACCCAGTACTTC
-,-,TRBJ2-3,TRBV4-1,17,CASSQDGWQALLDTQYF,TGCGCCAGCAGCCAAGACGGTTGGCAGGCGCTTTTAGATACGCAGTATTTT
TRBD2,many,TRBJ2-3,TRBV6-1,14,CASKGGGSTDTQYF,TGTGCCAGCAAAGGCGGGGGGTCCACAGATACGCAGTATTTT
TRBD1,-,TRBJ1-2,TRBV24-1,11,CAIEQGAGYTF,TGTGCCATCGAACAGGGGGCCGGCTACACCTTC
-,-,TRBJ1-1,TRBV7-9,15,CASSLALGWNTEAFF,TGTGCCAGCAGCTTAGCGCTGGGATGGAACACTGAAGCTTTCTTT
-,few,TRBJ2-5,TRBV3-1,14,CASSLTGTRMTQYF,TGTGCCAGCAGCCTGACCGGGACAAGGATGACCCAGTACTTC
-,-,TRBJ2-1,TRBV10-3,14,CAISDRGMSDEQFF,TGTGCCATCAGTGATAGGGGTATGAGCGATGAGCAGTTCTTC
TRBD1,few,TRBJ2-3,TRBV24-1,16,CATSDSAGTGTDTQYF,TGTGCCACCAGTGATTCTGCCGGGACAGGGACAGATACGCAGTATTTT
TRBD2,few,TRBJ2-3,TRBV25-1,15,CASTSSGYITDTQYF,TGTGCCAGCACATCTAGCGGTTACATCACAGATACGCAGTATTTT
-,-,TRBJ1-2,TRBV4-2,16,CASSQERYRLGYGYTF,TGTGCCAGCAGCCAAGAGAGGTACAGGCTAGGCTATGGCTACACCTTC
-,few,TRBJ2-5,TRBV24-1,15,CATSGLGQGSETQYF,TGTGCCACCAGTGGTCTCGGGCAGGGAAGTGAGACCCAGTACTTC
TRBD2,few,TRBJ2-1,TRBV4-1,18,CASSQGTSGRAGYNEQFF,TGCGCCAGCAGCCAAGGGACTAGCGGGAGGGCCGGTTACAATGAGCAGTTCTTC
TRBD1,-,TRBJ1-2,TRBV29-1,16,CSVEDRGPGSGYGYTF,TGCAGCGTTGAGGACAGGGGGCCGGGGAGTGGCTATGGCTACACCTTC